A single T cell receptor beta chain is shown here with its context. The CDR3 sequence is 17 residues long. V trimming: 0 bases; J trimming: 2 bases; junction bases outside the gene matches: 4. Per the germline V gene, CDR1 is MGHRA and CDR2 is YSYEKL. These data are taken from a study of blood T cells in healthy people across ages. Alongside a J-beta primer mix, a sample-barcoded 5' primer served in a second PCR lasting roughly 7 to 12 cycles. Each CDR3 protein gets one entry after TCRdb re-called the 5' RACE reads with MiXCR. The sample yields around 1,100,000 distinct CDR3 sequences, about two fifths seen once.

This sequence was found in a man in his late teens or twenties in good health. The chain uses TRBV4-1 and TRBJ2-2; 9 bases map to TRBD1. Sequencing was done on a sample of blood. The CDR3 spells CASSQEGQGSNTGELFF. CDR3 DNA sequence: TGCGCCAGCAGCCAAGAGGGACAGGGATCTAACACCGGGGAGCTGTTTTTT.